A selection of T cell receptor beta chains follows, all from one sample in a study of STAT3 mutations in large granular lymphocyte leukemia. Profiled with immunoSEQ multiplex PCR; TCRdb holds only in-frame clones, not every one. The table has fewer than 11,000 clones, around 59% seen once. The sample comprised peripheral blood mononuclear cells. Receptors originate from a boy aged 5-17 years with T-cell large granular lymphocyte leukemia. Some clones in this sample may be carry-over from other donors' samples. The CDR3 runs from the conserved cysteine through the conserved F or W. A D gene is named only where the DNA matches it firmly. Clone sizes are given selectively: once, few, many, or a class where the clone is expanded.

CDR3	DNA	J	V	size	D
CASSRGVEAFF	TGTGCCAGCTCACGCGGGGTGGAAGCTTTCTTT	TRBJ1-1	TRBV18	medium-sized	.
CASSYSREEYGYTF	TGTGCCAGCAGTTACTCCAGGGAGGAGTATGGCTACACCTTC	TRBJ1-2	TRBV6-6	.	.
CASSSGGPGEKLFF	TGTGCCAGCAGCTCCGGAGGGCCTGGTGAAAAACTGTTTTTT	TRBJ1-4	TRBV7-9	.	.
CASSQGTSGAYEQYF	TGTGCCAGCAGCCAAGGGACTAGCGGGGCCTACGAGCAGTACTTC	TRBJ2-7	TRBV5-4	.	TRBD2
CASSDLDRGLEKLFF	TGTGCCAGCAGTGACTTGGACAGGGGACTTGAAAAACTGTTTTTT	TRBJ1-4	TRBV25-1	few	TRBD1
CASSVNRGGYTF	TGTGCCAGCAGCGTTAACAGGGGTGGCTACACCTTC	TRBJ1-2	TRBV21-1	.	.
CASSRQGVPPNYGYTF	TGTGCCAGCAGCCGACAGGGGGTGCCTCCTAACTATGGCTACACCTTC	TRBJ1-2	TRBV7-9	.	TRBD1
CASSEPRTSGPSSYNEQFF	TGCGCCAGCAGTGAGCCCAGGACTAGCGGGCCGAGCTCCTACAATGAGCAGTTCTTC	TRBJ2-1	TRBV10-2	.	TRBD2
CASTTGGQDQPQHF	TGTGCCAGCACCACCGGGGGCCAGGATCAGCCCCAGCATTTT	TRBJ1-5	TRBV6-1	.	.
CSVVNRDYGYTF	TGCAGCGTTGTTAACAGAGATTATGGCTACACCTTC	TRBJ1-2	TRBV29-1	.	.
CSVGGQKGSPLHF	TGCAGCGTTGGGGGCCAGAAGGGTTCACCCCTCCACTTT	TRBJ1-6	TRBV29-1	.	.
CASSPERDRGIYGYTF	TGTGCCAGCAGCCCCGAGAGGGACAGGGGGATTTATGGCTACACCTTC	TRBJ1-2	TRBV5-8	.	TRBD1
CASSPTGGQPQHF	TGTGCCAGCTCACCCACGGGGGGCCAGCCCCAGCATTTT	TRBJ1-5	TRBV18	few	.
CASSPGQGIDAFF	TGTGCCAGCAGCCCCGGACAGGGGATTGACGCTTTCTTT	TRBJ1-1	TRBV5-4	.	TRBD1
CASSQGTSASYEQYF	TGTGCCAGCAGCCAAGGGACTAGCGCCTCCTACGAGCAGTACTTC	TRBJ2-7	TRBV4-2	.	TRBD2
CASSPLLGGTNTGELFF	TGTGCCAGCTCACCCCTTCTGGGGGGTACGAACACCGGGGAGCTGTTTTTT	TRBJ2-2	TRBV18	.	.
CASSLQGTNYGYTF	TGTGCCAGCAGCTTACAAGGGACTAACTATGGCTACACCTTC	TRBJ1-2	TRBV7-9	.	.
CAWGSQGYEQYF	TGTGCCTGGGGGTCTCAGGGTTACGAGCAGTACTTC	TRBJ2-7	TRBV30	few	.
CASRSTGVSNYGYTF	TGTGCCAGCAGATCTACCGGGGTATCTAACTATGGCTACACCTTC	TRBJ1-2	TRBV6-5	.	.
CASSPTSSSYEQYF	TGTGCCAGCTCCCCGACTAGCTCGTCCTACGAGCAGTACTTC	TRBJ2-7	TRBV18	once	TRBD2
CASSSRDEQYF	TGTGCCAGCAGCAGCCGGGACGAGCAGTACTTC	TRBJ2-7	TRBV5-6	.	.
CSVVSPADTQYF	TGCAGCGTTGTCAGTCCGGCAGATACGCAGTATTTT	TRBJ2-3	TRBV29-1	.	.
CATGLAGGDTQYF	TGTGCCACCGGACTAGCGGGTGGAGATACGCAGTATTTT	TRBJ2-3	TRBV10-3	.	TRBD2
CAWDRGLGNTIYF	TGTGCCTGGGACAGGGGGCTTGGAAACACCATATATTTT	TRBJ1-3	TRBV30	.	TRBD1
CASSLSGTGNTIYF	TGCGCCAGCAGCTTATCCGGGACTGGAAACACCATATATTTT	TRBJ1-3	TRBV5-1	.	.
CASSFDSQGYGYTF	TGTGCCAGCAGCTTCGACAGTCAGGGCTATGGCTACACCTTC	TRBJ1-2	TRBV7-9	.	.
CAWSVRRLARLTYEQYF	TGTGCCTGGAGTGTGCGGCGGTTAGCGCGTTTAACCTACGAGCAGTACTTC	TRBJ2-7	TRBV30	.	.
CASMESNQPQHF	TGTGCCAGCATGGAGAGCAATCAGCCCCAGCATTTT	TRBJ1-5	TRBV6-6	.	.
CATSRAGGAEGEQYF	TGTGCCACCAGCAGAGCCGGAGGGGCTGAAGGCGAGCAGTACTTC	TRBJ2-7	TRBV15	.	.
CASRQGEGDEQYF	TGTGCCAGCCGACAGGGTGAAGGCGACGAGCAGTACTTC	TRBJ2-7	TRBV10-3	.	TRBD1
CASSLWSSGGYEQYF	TGTGCCAGCAGTTTGTGGAGTAGCGGAGGTTACGAGCAGTACTTC	TRBJ2-7	TRBV28	.	.
CSVGTGIEQYF	TGCAGCGTTGGGACAGGGATCGAGCAGTACTTC	TRBJ2-7	TRBV29-1	.	TRBD1
CASSLGTGRTEAFF	TGTGCCAGCTCACTTGGGACCGGCCGGACTGAAGCTTTCTTT	TRBJ1-1	TRBV18	.	.
CASSLSTENQPQHF	TGTGCCAGCAGTTTAAGTACAGAAAATCAGCCCCAGCATTTT	TRBJ1-5	TRBV28	.	.
CSVVVATGGLYEQYF	TGCAGCGTTGTAGTTGCGACAGGAGGTCTCTACGAGCAGTACTTC	TRBJ2-7	TRBV29-1	.	.
CASSLGRGRAYEQYF	TGTGCCAGCAGCTTAGGACGGGGTAGGGCCTACGAGCAGTACTTC	TRBJ2-7	TRBV13	.	.
CASSDSGRDDQPQHF	TGTGCCAGCAGTGATTCGGGCAGGGATGATCAGCCCCAGCATTTT	TRBJ1-5	TRBV2	.	.
CASSQYRDSQYEQYF	TGTGCCAGCAGCCAATACCGGGACAGCCAGTACGAGCAGTACTTC	TRBJ2-7	TRBV4-2	.	TRBD1
CASSTTGGGYTF	TGTGCCAGCAGTACAACAGGGGGCGGCTACACCTTC	TRBJ1-2	TRBV6-5	.	TRBD1